This TCR beta chain derives from a study of T cells in Graves' hyperthyroidism and ophthalmopathy. RNA transcripts yielded amplified TCR beta CDR3 regions. With the HTBI primer set, the TCR CDR3 went through a first round of RT-PCR. TCRdb ran MiXCR on the multiplex PCR reads and lists one entry per CDR3 protein. This table has about 350,000 distinct CDR3 sequences, about 17% appearing once. CDR1 and CDR2 from the germline V gene are SGHDT and YYEEEE. The trim removed 4 bases at V and 0 bases at J, leaving 6 bases unmatched. The CDR3 length is 17 residues. Disease duration under 2 months; hyperthyroidism patients were aged 18 to 65. Uncontrolled infection, other autoimmune disease, pregnancy and lactation each barred patients from inclusion. Together with thyroid ultrasound, orbital computed tomography, serum thyroxine and TRAb, clinical symptoms were used for diagnoses. The PBMCs were sourced from fresh peripheral blood (about 10 ml).

Sequenced: blood. The origin of this receptor is a woman aged 30 to 39 with Graves' hyperthyroidism that later progressed to Graves' ophthalmopathy. The chain has TRBV5-6 and TRBJ1-5; TRBD1 agrees at 11 bases. The DNA of the CDR3 is TGTGCCAGCAGCGTCGGGACAGGGGGTTATAGCAATCAGCCCCAGCATTTT. Encoded protein: CASSVGTGGYSNQPQHF.